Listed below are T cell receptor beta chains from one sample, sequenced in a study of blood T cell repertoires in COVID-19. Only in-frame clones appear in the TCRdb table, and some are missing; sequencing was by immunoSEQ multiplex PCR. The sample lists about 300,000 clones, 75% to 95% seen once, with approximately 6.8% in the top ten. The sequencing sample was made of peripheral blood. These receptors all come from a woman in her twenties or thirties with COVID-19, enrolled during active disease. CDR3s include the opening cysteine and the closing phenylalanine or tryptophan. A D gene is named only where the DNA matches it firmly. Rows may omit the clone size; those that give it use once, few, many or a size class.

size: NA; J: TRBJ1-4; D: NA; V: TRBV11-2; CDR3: CASSLREKLFF; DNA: TGTGCCAGCAGCTTGCGTGAAAAACTGTTTTTT
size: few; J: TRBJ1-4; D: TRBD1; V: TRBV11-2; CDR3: CASSSRTGPNEKLFF; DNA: TGTGCCAGCAGCTCCAGGACAGGCCCTAATGAAAAACTGTTTTTT
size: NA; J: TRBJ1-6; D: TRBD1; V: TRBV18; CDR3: CASSPPSQGARSPLHF; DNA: TGTGCCAGCTCACCACCAAGTCAGGGGGCGCGGTCACCCCTCCACTTT
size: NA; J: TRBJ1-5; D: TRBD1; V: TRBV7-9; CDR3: CASSQGTGKGQPQHF; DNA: TGTGCCAGCAGCCAAGGGACAGGAAAGGGACAGCCCCAGCATTTT
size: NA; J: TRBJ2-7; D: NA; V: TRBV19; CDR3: CASSPATDYEQYF; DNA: TGTGCCAGTAGTCCCGCCACTGACTACGAGCAGTACTTC
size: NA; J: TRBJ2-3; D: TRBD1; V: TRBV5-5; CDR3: CASSYSDRADVTQYF; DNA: TGTGCCAGCAGCTACTCGGACAGGGCCGATGTCACGCAGTATTTT
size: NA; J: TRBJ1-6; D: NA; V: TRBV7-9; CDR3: CASSLEGDSPLHF; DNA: TGTGCCAGCAGCCTCGAAGGGGATTCACCCCTCCACTTT
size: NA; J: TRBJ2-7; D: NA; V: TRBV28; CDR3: CASLGKKTYEQYF; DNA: TGTGCCAGCCTCGGGAAAAAAACCTACGAGCAGTACTTC
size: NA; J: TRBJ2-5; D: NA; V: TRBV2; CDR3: CASSEALGGETQYF; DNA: TGTGCCAGCAGTGAAGCGCTAGGTGGAGAGACCCAGTACTTC
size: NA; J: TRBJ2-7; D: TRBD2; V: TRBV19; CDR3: CASSPRGGTSGPEQYF; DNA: TGTGCCAGTAGTCCGAGAGGCGGGACTAGCGGTCCCGAGCAGTACTTC